This T cell receptor (beta chain) was retrieved from a study of T cells expressing NK-cell markers. Study in general: According to the study, TCR beta repertoires originated from sorted CD3+CD56+NKG2C+, CD3+CD56+NKG2C- and CD3+CD56-NKG2C+ T cells. The eight sequenced donors comprised seven who were HCMV-seropositive and one who was seronegative.

For each CDR3 protein, TCRdb gives one entry from its re-call of the 5' RACE reads, without DNA. This listing includes around 550,000 distinct CDR3 sequences. Germline V lookup: CDR1 MNHEY, CDR2 SMNVEV (reference sequence). The CDR3 sequence is 13 residues long. The J gene is TRBJ2-5, the V gene TRBV27; TCRdb's D call of TRBD1 is untestable without DNA. Sequencing input: blood T cells: a sorted CD56 or NKG2C T cell subset, CD4+ or CD8+ T cells, or bulk PBMC T cells (not recorded which). The sequence came from a man younger than 35 in good health. CDR3 sequence: CASGLKSAETQYF.